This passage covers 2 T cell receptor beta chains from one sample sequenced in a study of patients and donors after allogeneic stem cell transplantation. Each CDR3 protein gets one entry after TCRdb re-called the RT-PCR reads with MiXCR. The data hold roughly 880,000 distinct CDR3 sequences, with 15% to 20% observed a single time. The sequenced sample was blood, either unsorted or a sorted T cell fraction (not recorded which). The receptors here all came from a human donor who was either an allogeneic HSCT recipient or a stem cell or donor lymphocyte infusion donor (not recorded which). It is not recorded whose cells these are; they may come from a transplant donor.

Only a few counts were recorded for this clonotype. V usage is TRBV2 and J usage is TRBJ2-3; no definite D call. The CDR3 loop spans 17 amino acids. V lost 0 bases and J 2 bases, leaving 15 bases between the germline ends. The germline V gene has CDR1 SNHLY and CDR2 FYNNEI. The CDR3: CASSEAPQEANTDTQYF. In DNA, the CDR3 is TGTGCCAGCAGTGAAGCGCCTCAAGAGGCAAACACAGATACGCAGTATTTT.

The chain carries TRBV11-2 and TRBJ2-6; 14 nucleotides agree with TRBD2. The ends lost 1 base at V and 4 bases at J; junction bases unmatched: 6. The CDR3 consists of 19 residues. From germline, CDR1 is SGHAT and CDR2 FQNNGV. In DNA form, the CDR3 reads TGTGCCAGCAGCTTAGTCGGGACTAGCGGGAGAACCGGGGCCAACGTCCTGACTTTC. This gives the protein CASSLVGTSGRTGANVLTF.